This TCR beta chain was identified in a study of blood T cell repertoires in COVID-19. Across the whole study: Whether acute or convalescent, the COVID-19 samples came from the United States, Italy and Spain.

Germline V gene sequence: CDR1 LGHNA, CDR2 YNFKEQ. The CDR3 is 15 amino acids. V lost 4 bases and J lost 8; bases outside the gene matches: 5. Sequenced by immunoSEQ multiplex PCR; TCRdb stores in-frame clones only, minus some. The sample has some 65,000 clones; about 74% are singletons. The V call is TRBV4-2, the J call TRBJ2-1; 13 positions match TRBD2. Source material: peripheral blood. The TCR originated in an elderly woman with acute or convalescent COVID-19. CDR3 in amino acids: CASSLTSGRADEQFF. CDR3 DNA: TGTGCCAGCAGCCTAACTAGCGGGAGGGCGGATGAGCAGTTCTTC.